These 14 T cell receptor beta chains were all obtained from the same sample, sequenced in a study of cytomegalovirus exposure and HLA in healthy donors. TCRdb keeps only in-frame clones here, not all; method: immunoSEQ multiplex PCR. The sample carries approximately 150,000 clones, about 91% recorded once. Sequenced material: PBMCs. These receptors all stem from a man aged 18 to 29 in good health and CMV-seropositive.

The chain uses TRBV6-1 and TRBJ1-2; D ambiguous. The CDR3 runs 14 residues. CDR1 MNHNS and CDR2 SASEGT come from the germline V gene. Trimming cost V 2 bases and J 2 bases, with 9 bases left between them. The DNA of the CDR3 is TGTGCCAGCAGTGAAATAGAGATAAACTATGGCTACACCTTC. It is translated as CASSEIEINYGYTF.

The V gene is TRBV2, the J gene TRBJ2-1, with 7 bases that match TRBD1. V lost 7 bases, J lost 6 bases, and 9 bases stayed unmatched. The CDR3 length is 14 residues. CDR1 is SNHLY, CDR2 FYNNEI, per germline. CDR3 DNA sequence: TGTGCCAGCAAGCGACAGGGTATGGGCAATGAGCAGTTCTTC. Translating it yields CASKRQGMGNEQFF. Variable domain in full (rest from reference TRBV2 and TRBJ2-1): EPEVTQTPSHQVTQMGQEVILRCVPISNHLYFYWYRQILGQKVEFLVSFYNNEISEKSEIFDDQFSVERPDGSNFTLKIRSTKLEDSAMYFCASKRQGMGNEQFFGPGTRLTVL.

The V gene is TRBV7-3, the J gene TRBJ2-2; no clear D. The length of the CDR3 is 14 residues. Trimming cost V 0 bases and J 6 bases, with 8 bases left between them. Germline lookup yields CDR1 SGHTA and CDR2 FQGTGA. The CDR3 coding sequence is TGTGCCAGCAGCTTAACTAGAACGGCCGGGGAGCTGTTTTTT. This gives the protein CASSLTRTAGELFF.

This clone appeared a single time. The V gene is TRBV5-1, the J gene TRBJ2-4; no firm D call. CDR1 SGHRS and CDR2 YFSETQ come from the germline V gene. Trimming pared 5 bases from V and 7 bases from J, leaving 7 bases between. CDR3 size: 11 residues. CDR3 sequence reads: CASSNGNIQYF. CDR3 in DNA: TGCGCCAGCAGTAACGGGAACATTCAGTACTTC.

A few counts support this clone. This chain joins TRBV2 and TRBJ2-2; no clear D gene. The germline V and J ends were trimmed by 5 bases and 3 bases, with 7 bases remaining between them. There are 13 residues in the CDR3. The germline CDR1 and CDR2 sequences are SNHLY and FYNNEI. The DNA of the CDR3 is TGTGCCAGCAGTACGAGTTACACCGGGGAGCTGTTTTTT. Translated, it gives CASSTSYTGELFF.

The V gene is TRBV18, the J gene TRBJ1-3; D unresolved. V was shortened by 2 bases and J by 2 bases, with 10 bases between the two germline ends. The CDR3 loop spans 15 amino acids. From germline, CDR1 is KGHSH and CDR2 LQKENI. CDR3 in DNA: TGTGCCAGCTCACCAGGGCAAAATGCTGGAAACACCATATATTTT. Its protein is CASSPGQNAGNTIYF.

V usage is TRBV29-1 and J usage is TRBJ2-7; perhaps TRBD1 as D (5 bases). The CDR3 is made up of 14 amino acids. V was clipped by 7 bases and J by 5 bases, with 21 bases between them. Germline assignment: CDR1 SQVTM and CDR2 ANQGSEA. CDR3 in amino acids: CSAYADSSGDEQYF. The CDR3 nucleotides are TGCAGCGCCTACGCAGACAGCTCTGGGGACGAGCAGTACTTC.

This chain uses TRBV28 with TRBJ1-1, with 7 bases that match TRBD1. V was pared by 8 bases and J by 11 bases, with 11 bases of the junction left unmatched. The CDR3 is 12 residues long. CDR1 and CDR2 (germline): MDHEN, SYDVKM. In DNA, the CDR3 is TGTGCCAGCGCACTCGCAGGGGGTGTCGCTTTCTTT. Translated: CASALAGGVAFF.

This chain links TRBV4-2 with TRBJ2-2, with 9 bases fitting TRBD1. CDR1 and CDR2 (germline): LGHNA, YNFKEQ. The CDR3 runs to 16 residues. V lost 2 bases, J lost 3 bases, and 4 bases stayed unmatched. The CDR3 loop reads CASSQNGQGHTGELFF. CDR3 DNA: TGTGCCAGCAGCCAAAACGGACAGGGGCACACCGGGGAGCTGTTTTTT.

The V and J genes are TRBV6-6 and TRBJ1-5; 8 nucleotides agree with TRBD1. This CDR3 spans 15 amino acids. Looked up from germline, CDR1 is MNHNY and CDR2 is SVGAGI (reference sequence). V was clipped by 6 bases and J by 4 bases; unmatched bases: 8. DNA for the CDR3: TGTGCCAGCAGCGAGAGGGACAGGCTAAATCAGCCCCAGCATTTT. Its protein is CASSERDRLNQPQHF.

The rearrangement links TRBV7-9 to TRBJ2-7; 9 bases agree with TRBD1. The CDR3 loop spans 17 amino acids. Germline CDR1 and CDR2: SEHNR and FQNEAQ (reference sequence). V lost 1 base, J lost 4 bases, and 11 bases stayed unmatched. The CDR3: CASSLGGTGRLDYEQYF. CDR3 DNA sequence: TGTGCCAGCAGCTTAGGGGGGACAGGGCGTCTAGATTACGAGCAGTACTTC. Full variable domain (missing parts from reference TRBV7-9 and TRBJ2-7): DTGVSQNPRHKITKRGQNVTFRCDPISEHNRLYWYRQTLGQGPEFLTYFQNEAQLEKSRLLSDRFSAERPKGSFSTLEIQRTEQGDSAMYLCASSLGGTGRLDYEQYFGPGTRLTVT.

The rearrangement joins TRBV18 to TRBJ2-7, with D tentatively TRBD2 (5 bases). Trimming stripped 1 base from V and 7 bases from J, with 11 bases between. Germline values: CDR1 KGHSH, CDR2 LQKENI. This CDR3 region has 13 residues. For the CDR3, the DNA is TGTGCCAGCTCACCACTGCCGGGGAAAGAGCAGTACTTC. It translates to CASSPLPGKEQYF.

The J gene is TRBJ1-2, the V gene TRBV5-6, with 8 bases fitting TRBD1. With V trimmed by 0 bases and J by 5 bases, 0 bases remained unmatched. In germline, CDR1 is SGHDT, CDR2 YYEEEE. This CDR3 has 13 amino acids. The CDR3 DNA sequence: TGTGCCAGCAGCTTGGACAGGGGGTATGGCTACACCTTC. It encodes CASSLDRGYGYTF. Full variable domain (rest looked up from reference TRBV5-6 and TRBJ1-2): DAGVTQSPTHLIKTRGQQVTLRCSPKSGHDTVSWYQQALGQGPQFIFQYYEEEERQRGNFPDRFSGHQFPNYSSELNVNALLLGDSALYLCASSLDRGYGYTFGSGTRLTVV.

This chain uses TRBV2 with TRBJ1-6; 8 nucleotides match TRBD1. There are 14 residues in the CDR3. J gave up 9 bases and V 6 bases, and 7 bases lay outside the gene matches. Per the germline V gene, CDR1 is SNHLY and CDR2 is FYNNEI. The CDR3 DNA is TGTGCCAGCAGGGGTGGACAGGGCGTTTCACCCCTCCACTTT. Translating it yields CASRGGQGVSPLHF.